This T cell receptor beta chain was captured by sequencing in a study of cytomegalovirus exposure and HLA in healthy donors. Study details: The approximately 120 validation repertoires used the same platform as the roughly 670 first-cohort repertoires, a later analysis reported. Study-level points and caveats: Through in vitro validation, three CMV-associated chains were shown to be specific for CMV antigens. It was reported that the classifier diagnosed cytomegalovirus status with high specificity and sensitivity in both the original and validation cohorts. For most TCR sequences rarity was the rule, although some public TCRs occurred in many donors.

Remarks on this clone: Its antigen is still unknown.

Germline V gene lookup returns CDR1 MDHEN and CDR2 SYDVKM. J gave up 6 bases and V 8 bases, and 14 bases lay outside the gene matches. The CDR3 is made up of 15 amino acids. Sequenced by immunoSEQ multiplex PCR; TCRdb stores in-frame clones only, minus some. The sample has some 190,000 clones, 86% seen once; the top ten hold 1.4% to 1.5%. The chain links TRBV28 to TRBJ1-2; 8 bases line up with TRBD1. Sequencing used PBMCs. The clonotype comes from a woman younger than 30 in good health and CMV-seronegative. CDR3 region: CASWDRPAGVNGYTF. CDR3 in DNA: TGTGCCAGCTGGGACAGGCCCGCCGGGGTCAATGGCTACACCTTC.